This T cell receptor beta chain was sequenced in a study of T cell changes during pregnancy in multiple sclerosis. Profiling relied on immunoSEQ multiplex PCR, and the TCRdb table lists in-frame clones only, not all of them. The table includes fewer than 35,000 clones, around 87% detected once. Germline V gives CDR1 MNHEY, CDR2 SVGAGI. The ends were cut back, 8 bases at V and 4 bases at J, with 17 bases in the middle. The length of the CDR3 is 14 residues. The sample in question was CD4+ T cells from peripheral blood mononuclear cells, obtained in the third trimester of pregnancy. The chain combines TRBV6-5 with TRBJ1-1; no firm D call. The receptor's source is a female donor in good health, enrolled as a control in a pregnancy study. The CDR3 DNA reads as TGTGCCAGCTCCCGAGCGGGCCTGATCACTGAAGCTTTCTTT. Its translation: CASSRAGLITEAFF.